This T cell receptor beta chain came from a study of T cells expressing NK-cell markers. Study overall: According to the study, TCR beta repertoires originated from sorted CD3+CD56+NKG2C+, CD3+CD56+NKG2C- and CD3+CD56-NKG2C+ T cells. Just one sequenced donor of eight was HCMV-seronegative, while seven were seropositive.

TCR beta libraries carry UMIs added by 5'RACE template switching. For each CDR3 protein, TCRdb gives one entry from its re-call of the 5' RACE reads, without DNA. The repertoire table contains about 260,000 distinct CDR3 sequences. The CDR3 is 15 residues long. CDR1 GTSNPN and CDR2 SVGIG come from the germline V gene (reference sequence). Sequencing was carried out using blood T cells: a sorted CD56 or NKG2C T cell subset, CD4+ or CD8+ T cells, or bulk PBMC T cells (not recorded which). V is TRBV30 and J is TRBJ2-4; TCRdb's D call of TRBD1 is untestable without DNA. This sequence was found in a woman between 18 and 69 years old in good health. CDR3 sequence reads: CAWRVTGLWVNIQYF.